The T cell receptor beta chain described here comes from a study of T cell repertoires in cytomegalovirus infection. Study-level information: HLA-B-restricted CMV epitopes that are well studied, plus recently identified HLA-C-restricted ones, were used by the study. Findings of the study overall: Dominating the ex vivo response were HLA-C-restricted CMV-specific TCR beta clonotypes.

CDR1 is SGHTA, CDR2 FQGNSA, per germline. Trimming stripped 5 bases from V and 3 bases from J, with 17 bases between. The CDR3 runs 15 residues. TCRdb re-called the reads through MiXCR, storing one row per CDR3 protein. The table shows 250,000 to 300,000 distinct CDR3 sequences, with about 20% occurring only once. This clonotype was observed at least ten times. Its antigen is not known. The V and J genes are TRBV7-2 and TRBJ2-7; perhaps D is TRBD1 or TRBD2 (5 bases each). The clonotype comes from a human donor in good health (CMV status not recorded). Some clones in this sample may be carry-over from other donors' samples. The sample was cultured PBMCs, taken from culture after CMV antigen stimulation. CDR3 in amino acids: CASSPGTEVGYEQYF. The CDR3 nucleotides read TGTGCCAGCAGCCCCGGGACGGAGGTGGGCTACGAGCAGTACTTC.